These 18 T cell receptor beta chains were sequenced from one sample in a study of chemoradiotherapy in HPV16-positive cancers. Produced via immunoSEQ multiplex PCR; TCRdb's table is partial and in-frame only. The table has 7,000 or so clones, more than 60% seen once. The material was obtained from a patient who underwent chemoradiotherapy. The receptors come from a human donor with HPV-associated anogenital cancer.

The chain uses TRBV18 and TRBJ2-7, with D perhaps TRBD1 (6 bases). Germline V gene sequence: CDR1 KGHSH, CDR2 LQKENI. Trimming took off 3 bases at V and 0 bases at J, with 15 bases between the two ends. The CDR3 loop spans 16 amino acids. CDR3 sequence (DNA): TGTGCCAGCTCACCCGACGACAGGAGCAGCTCCTACGAGCAGTACTTC. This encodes CASSPDDRSSSYEQYF.

The CDR3 protein is CAISLGDNYGYTF. The CDR3 nucleotides read TGTGCCATCAGCCTTGGTGATAACTATGGCTACACCTTC. The chain employs TRBV10-3 and TRBJ1-2; D gene uncertain. Looked up from germline, CDR1 is ENHRY and CDR2 is SYGVKD. The length of the CDR3 is 13 residues. The V gene lost 6 bases and the J gene lost 1 base, with 9 bases spanning the gap.

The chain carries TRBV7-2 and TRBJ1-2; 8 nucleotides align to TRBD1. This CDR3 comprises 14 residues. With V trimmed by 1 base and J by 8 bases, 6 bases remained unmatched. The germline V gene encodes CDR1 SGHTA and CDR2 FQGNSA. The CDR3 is CASSLGTGWEGYTF. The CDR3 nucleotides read TGTGCCAGCAGCTTAGGGACAGGGTGGGAAGGCTACACCTTC.

The CDR3 nucleotides read TGTGCCAGCAGCTTGGCGGGGGTGGTGAACACTGAAGCTTTCTTT. Residues: CASSLAGVVNTEAFF. The chain has TRBV5-6 and TRBJ1-1; possible D gene TRBD1, 5 bases. This CDR3 has 15 residues. CDR1 SGHDT and CDR2 YYEEEE come from the germline V gene. The V end lost 0 bases, the J end lost 0 bases, and 9 bases lay between the germline ends.

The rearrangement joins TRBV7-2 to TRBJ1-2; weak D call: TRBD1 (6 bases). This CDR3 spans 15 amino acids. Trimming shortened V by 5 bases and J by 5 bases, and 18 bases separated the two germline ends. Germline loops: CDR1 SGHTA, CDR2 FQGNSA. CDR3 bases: TGTGCCAGCAGCCCGGACAGCTCTGGGGCTTATGGCTACACCTTC. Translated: CASSPDSSGAYGYTF.

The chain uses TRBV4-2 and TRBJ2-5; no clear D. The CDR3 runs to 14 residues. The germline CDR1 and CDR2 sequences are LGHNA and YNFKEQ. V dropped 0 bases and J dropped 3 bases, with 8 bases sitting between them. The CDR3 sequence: CASSQDGTEETQYF. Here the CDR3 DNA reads TGTGCCAGCAGCCAAGATGGAACAGAAGAGACCCAGTACTTC.

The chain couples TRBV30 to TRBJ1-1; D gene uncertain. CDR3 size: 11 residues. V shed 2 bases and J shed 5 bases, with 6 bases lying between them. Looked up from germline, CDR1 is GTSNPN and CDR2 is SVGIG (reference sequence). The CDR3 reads CAWSLGTEAFF. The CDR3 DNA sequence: TGTGCCTGGAGTTTGGGAACTGAAGCTTTCTTT.

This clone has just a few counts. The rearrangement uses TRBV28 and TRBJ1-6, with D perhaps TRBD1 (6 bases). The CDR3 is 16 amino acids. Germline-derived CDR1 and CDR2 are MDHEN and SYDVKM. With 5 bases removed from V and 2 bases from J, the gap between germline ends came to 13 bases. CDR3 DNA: TGTGCCAGCAGTACAAAGACAGGTCCCTATAATTCACCCCTCCACTTT. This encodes CASSTKTGPYNSPLHF.

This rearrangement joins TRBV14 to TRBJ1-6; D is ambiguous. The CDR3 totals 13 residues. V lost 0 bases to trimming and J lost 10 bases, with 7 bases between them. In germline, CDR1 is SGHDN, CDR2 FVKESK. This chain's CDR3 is CASSQEAGSPLHF. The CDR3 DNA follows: TGTGCCAGCAGCCAAGAAGCTGGGTCACCCCTCCACTTT.

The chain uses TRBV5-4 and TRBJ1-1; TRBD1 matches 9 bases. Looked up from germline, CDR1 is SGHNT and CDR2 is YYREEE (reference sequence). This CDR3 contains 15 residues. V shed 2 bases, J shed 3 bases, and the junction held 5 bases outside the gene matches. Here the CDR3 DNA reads TGTGCCAGCAGCTTCCCACAGGGGGCGCACACTGAAGCTTTCTTT. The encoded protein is CASSFPQGAHTEAFF. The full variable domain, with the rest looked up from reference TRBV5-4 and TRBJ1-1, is ETGVTQSPTHLIKTRGQQVTLRCSSQSGHNTVSWYQQALGQGPQFIFQYYREEENGRGNFPPRFSGLQFPNYSSELNVNALELDDSALYLCASSFPQGAHTEAFFGQGTRLTVV.

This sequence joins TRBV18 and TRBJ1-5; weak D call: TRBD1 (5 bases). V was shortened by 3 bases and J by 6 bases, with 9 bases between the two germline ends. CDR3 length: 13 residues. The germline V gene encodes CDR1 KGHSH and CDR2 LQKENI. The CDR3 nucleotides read TGTGCCAGCTCACCGGGGCCAGGTCAGCCCCAGCATTTT. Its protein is CASSPGPGQPQHF.

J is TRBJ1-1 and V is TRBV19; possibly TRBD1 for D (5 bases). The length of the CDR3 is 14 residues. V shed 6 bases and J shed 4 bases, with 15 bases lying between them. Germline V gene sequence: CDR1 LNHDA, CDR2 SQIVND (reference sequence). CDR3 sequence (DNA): TGTGCCAGTAGCCCTGGAGGGGAGGGCACTGAAGCTTTCTTT. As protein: CASSPGGEGTEAFF.

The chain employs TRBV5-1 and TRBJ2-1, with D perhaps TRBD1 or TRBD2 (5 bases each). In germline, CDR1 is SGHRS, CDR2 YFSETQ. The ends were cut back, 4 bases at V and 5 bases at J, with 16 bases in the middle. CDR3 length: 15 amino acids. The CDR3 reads CASSLTSGTNNEQFF. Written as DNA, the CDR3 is TGCGCCAGCAGCCTTACTTCCGGGACCAACAATGAGCAGTTCTTC.

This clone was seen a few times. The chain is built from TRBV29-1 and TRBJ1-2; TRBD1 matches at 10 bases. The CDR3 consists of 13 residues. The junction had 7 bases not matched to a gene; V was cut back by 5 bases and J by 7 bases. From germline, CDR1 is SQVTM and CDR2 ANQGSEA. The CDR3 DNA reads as TGCAGCGTTTATGCCGGGGACAGGGGTGGCTACACCTTC. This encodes CSVYAGDRGGYTF.

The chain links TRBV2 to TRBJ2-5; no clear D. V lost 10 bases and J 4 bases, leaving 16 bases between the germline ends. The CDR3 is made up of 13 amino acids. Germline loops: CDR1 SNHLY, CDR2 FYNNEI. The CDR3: CANQGSSPETQYF. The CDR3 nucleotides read TGTGCCAACCAAGGCTCCTCGCCAGAGACCCAGTACTTC.

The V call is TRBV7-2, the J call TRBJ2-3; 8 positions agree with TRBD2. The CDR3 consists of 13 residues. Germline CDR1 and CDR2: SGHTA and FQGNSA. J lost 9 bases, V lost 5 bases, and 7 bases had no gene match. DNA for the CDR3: TGTGCCAGCAGCCCCCAAGGCGGGGGGACGCAGTATTTT. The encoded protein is CASSPQGGGTQYF. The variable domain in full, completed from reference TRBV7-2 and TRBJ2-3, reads GAGVSQSPSNKVTEKGKDVELRCDPISGHTALYWYRQSLGQGLEFLIYFQGNSAPDKSGLPSDRFSAERTGGSVSTLTIQRTQQEDSAVYLCASSPQGGGTQYFGPGTRLTVL.

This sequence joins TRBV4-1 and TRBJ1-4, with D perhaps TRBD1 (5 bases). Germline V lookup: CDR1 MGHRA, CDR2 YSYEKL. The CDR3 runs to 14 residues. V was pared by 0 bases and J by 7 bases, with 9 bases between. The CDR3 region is CASSQDGGAEKLFF. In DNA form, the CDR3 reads TGCGCCAGCAGCCAAGATGGGGGAGCTGAAAAACTGTTTTTT.

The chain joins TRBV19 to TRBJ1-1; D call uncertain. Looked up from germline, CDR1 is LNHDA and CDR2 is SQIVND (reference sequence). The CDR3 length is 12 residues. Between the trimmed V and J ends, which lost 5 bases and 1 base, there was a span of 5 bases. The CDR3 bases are TGTGCCAGTAGTGCACGGAACACTGAAGCTTTCTTT. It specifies CASSARNTEAFF. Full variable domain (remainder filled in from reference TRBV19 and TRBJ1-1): DGGITQSPKYLFRKEGQNVTLSCEQNLNHDAMYWYRQDPGQGLRLIYYSQIVNDFQKGDIAEGYSVSREKKESFPLTVTSAQKNPTAFYLCASSARNTEAFFGQGTRLTVV.